A selection of T cell receptor beta chains follows, all from one sample in a study of T cells in localized non-small cell lung cancer. Sequencing used immunoSEQ multiplex PCR; TCRdb keeps in-frame clones, though not all of them. The repertoire holds several thousand clones, with about 90% as singletons. The specimen was peripheral blood, collected before any cancer treatment. Source of these receptors: a male donor aged 60 or older with stage III lung adenocarcinoma. Both conserved end residues are part of each CDR3. D genes are given only for firm matches. Expanded clones are given a class, and other clones once, few, many or no size at all.

d_gene,abundance,j_gene,v_gene,CDR3aa,CDR3nt
.,.,TRBJ2-1,TRBV7-6,CASSLGGYAYNEQFF,TGTGCCAGCAGTCTAGGGGGATACGCCTACAATGAGCAGTTCTTC
.,once,TRBJ1-3,TRBV5-1,CASSPLSGNTIYF,TGCGCCAGCAGCCCGCTCTCTGGAAACACCATATATTTT
TRBD2,.,TRBJ2-1,TRBV5-4,CASSQGLAGGGEQFF,TGTGCCAGCAGCCAGGGACTAGCGGGCGGAGGTGAGCAGTTCTTC
.,.,TRBJ2-5,TRBV7-2,CASSLNNRAAPYF,TGTGCCAGCAGCTTAAACAATCGGGCAGCCCCGTACTTC
.,.,TRBJ1-1,TRBV15,CATSRGRTARSTEAFF,TGTGCCACCAGCAGAGGTCGGACCGCTAGGAGCACTGAAGCTTTCTTT
TRBD1,.,TRBJ2-7,TRBV11-3,CASSRGQSPRHEQYF,TGTGCCAGCAGCCGGGGACAGTCCCCTCGCCACGAGCAGTACTTC
TRBD1,.,TRBJ2-3,TRBV28,CASAGTGVSTDTQYF,TGTGCCAGTGCGGGGACAGGGGTTTCCACAGATACGCAGTATTTT
.,.,TRBJ2-7,TRBV4-1,CASSHTGHPYEQYF,TGCGCCAGCAGCCACACGGGACACCCTTACGAGCAGTACTTC
.,.,TRBJ2-3,TRBV5-1,CASSSGTTDTQYF,TGCGCCAGCAGCTCCGGGACCACAGATACGCAGTATTTT
.,few,TRBJ1-2,TRBV5-1,CASSLGQGMRDYGYTF,TGCGCCAGCAGCTTGGGGCAGGGGATGCGAGACTATGGCTACACCTTC
TRBD1,.,TRBJ2-2,TRBV10-3,CAIRPGQVSNTGELFF,TGTGCCATCAGGCCCGGACAGGTATCGAACACCGGGGAGCTGTTTTTT
.,.,TRBJ1-3,TRBV20-1,CSARGGNTIYF,TGCAGTGCCCGCGGTGGAAACACCATATATTTT
TRBD2,.,TRBJ2-1,TRBV4-3,CASSQVGGTYNEQFF,TGCGCCAGCAGCCAAGTCGGGGGGACCTACAATGAGCAGTTCTTC
TRBD1,.,TRBJ2-7,TRBV18,CASSPRGDRSSYEQYF,TGTGCCAGCTCACCACGCGGGGACAGGAGCTCCTACGAGCAGTACTTC
.,.,TRBJ1-3,TRBV30,CAWSVGGVGNTIYF,TGTGCCTGGAGTGTTGGGGGGGTAGGAAACACCATATATTTT
.,.,TRBJ2-7,TRBV7-2,CASSPTRDSGLIYEQYF,TGTGCCAGCAGCCCTACCCGGGACAGCGGGCTTATCTACGAGCAGTACTTC
.,.,TRBJ2-1,TRBV7-9,CASSSGDEQFF,TGTGCCAGCAGCTCAGGGGATGAGCAGTTCTTC
.,.,TRBJ2-7,TRBV5-6,CASSLYIQEEQYF,TGTGCCAGCAGCTTGTATATTCAGGAGGAGCAGTACTTC
TRBD2,.,TRBJ2-1,TRBV6-5,CASSYRLAGNEQFF,TGTGCCAGCAGTTATCGGCTAGCGGGTAATGAGCAGTTCTTC
.,.,TRBJ2-4,TRBV5-1,CASSLAGGTAKNIQYF,TGCGCCAGCAGCTTGGCAGGCGGAACAGCCAAAAACATTCAGTACTTC
.,.,TRBJ2-7,TRBV4-2,CASSQSQSSYEQYF,TGTGCCAGCAGCCAATCACAGAGCTCCTACGAGCAGTACTTC
.,.,TRBJ1-5,TRBV19,CASSSLPTGNQPQHF,TGTGCCAGTAGTAGCCTTCCGACGGGTAATCAGCCCCAGCATTTT
.,once,TRBJ1-2,TRBV13,CASSLRRGGYTF,TGTGCCAGCAGCTTAAGGCGAGGTGGCTACACCTTC
.,.,TRBJ2-7,TRBV28,CASSRALGSYEQYF,TGTGCCAGCTCCAGGGCCCTCGGATCCTACGAGCAGTACTTC
.,.,TRBJ2-5,TRBV5-5,CASSSYMVQETQYF,TGTGCCAGCAGCTCCTACATGGTACAAGAGACCCAGTACTTC